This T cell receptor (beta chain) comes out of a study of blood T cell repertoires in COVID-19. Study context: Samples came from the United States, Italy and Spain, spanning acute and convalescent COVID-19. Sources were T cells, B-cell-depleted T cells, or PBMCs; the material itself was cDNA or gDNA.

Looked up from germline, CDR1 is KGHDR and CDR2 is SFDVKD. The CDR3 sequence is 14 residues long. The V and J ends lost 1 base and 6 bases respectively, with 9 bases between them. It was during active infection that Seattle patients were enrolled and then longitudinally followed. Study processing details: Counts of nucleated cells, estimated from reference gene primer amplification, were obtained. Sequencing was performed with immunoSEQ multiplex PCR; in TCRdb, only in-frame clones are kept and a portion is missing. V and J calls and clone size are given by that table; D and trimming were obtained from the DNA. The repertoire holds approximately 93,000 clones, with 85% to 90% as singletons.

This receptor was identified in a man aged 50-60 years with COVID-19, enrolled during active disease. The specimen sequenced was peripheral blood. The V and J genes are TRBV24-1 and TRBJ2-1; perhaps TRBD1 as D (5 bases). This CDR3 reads CATSDFRRGNEQFF. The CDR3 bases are TGTGCCACCAGTGATTTCCGAAGGGGCAATGAGCAGTTCTTC.